This T cell receptor beta chain was sequenced during a study of T cells in Graves' hyperthyroidism and ophthalmopathy. General observations from the study: Most thyroid clonotypes expanded above 0.001 were also detected in blood. Ophthalmopathy stood apart from stable hyperthyroidism in a 13 V-J model.

Notes on this clonotype: Its antigen is undetermined.

No progression to ophthalmopathy during 18 months of follow-up defined stable disease. The germline V and J ends were trimmed by 0 bases and 0 bases, with 17 bases remaining between them. This CDR3 region has 18 residues. The germline V gene has CDR1 LGHNA and CDR2 YNFKEQ. Authors of the study amplified TCR beta CDR3 regions from RNA transcripts. Carried out on the TCR CDR3, a first-round RT-PCR used the HTBI primer set. One entry per CDR3 protein results from TCRdb running MiXCR on the multiplex PCR reads. The sample carries roughly 750,000 distinct CDR3 sequences, about a sixth recorded once. The chain employs TRBV4-2 and TRBJ1-1; D unresolved. The sample consisted of blood. The source of this sequence is a man aged 18 to 30 with Graves' hyperthyroidism. CDR3 amino acids: CASSQDGQNSFMNTEAFF. In DNA, the CDR3 is TGTGCCAGCAGCCAAGATGGGCAGAACTCATTCATGAACACTGAAGCTTTCTTT.